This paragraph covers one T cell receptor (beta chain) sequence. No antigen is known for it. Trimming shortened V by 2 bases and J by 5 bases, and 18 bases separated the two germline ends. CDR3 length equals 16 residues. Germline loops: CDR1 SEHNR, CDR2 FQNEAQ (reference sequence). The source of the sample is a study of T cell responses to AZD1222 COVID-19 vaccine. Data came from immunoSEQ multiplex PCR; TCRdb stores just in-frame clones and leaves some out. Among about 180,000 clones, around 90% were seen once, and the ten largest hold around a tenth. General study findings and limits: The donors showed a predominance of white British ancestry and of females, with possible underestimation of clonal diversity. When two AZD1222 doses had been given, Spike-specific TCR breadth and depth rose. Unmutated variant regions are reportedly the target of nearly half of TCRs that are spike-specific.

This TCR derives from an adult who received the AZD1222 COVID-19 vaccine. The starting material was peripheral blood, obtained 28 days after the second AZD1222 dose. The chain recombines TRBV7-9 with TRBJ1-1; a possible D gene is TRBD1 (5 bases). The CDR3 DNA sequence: TGTGCCAGCAGCTTACCCGGGACGCCCAGAGGAACTGAAGCTTTCTTT. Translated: CASSLPGTPRGTEAFF.